Listed here are 2 T cell receptor beta chains from one sample, sequenced in a study of long-term antiretroviral therapy in people with HIV. At survey level, the immunoSEQ assay was run in its v3.0 version. Profiled with immunoSEQ multiplex PCR; TCRdb holds only in-frame clones, not every one. Among about 19,000 clones listed, over 60% were seen once. The sequenced sample was unsorted PBMCs, obtained 0.5 years before starting antiretroviral therapy. These TCRs come from a woman aged 45-60 years with HIV.

This clone was seen a handful of times. The V call is TRBV10-1, the J call TRBJ1-2; 7 positions match TRBD1. The V segment lost 11 bases and the J segment 5 bases; nucleotides outside the gene matches: 20. CDR3 size: 16 residues. CDR1 and CDR2 from the germline V gene are WNHNN and SYGVQD (reference sequence). CDR3 residues: CAGLDDGQAERYGYTF. In DNA form, the CDR3 reads TGCGCCGGACTGGATGACGGACAGGCCGAGCGGTATGGCTACACCTTC.

The CDR3 sequence: CASSARQGKGTYEQYF. The CDR3 coding sequence is TGTGCCAGCAGCGCGAGACAGGGGAAGGGGACCTACGAGCAGTACTTC. V usage is TRBV11-1 and J usage is TRBJ2-7; TRBD1 matches 8 bases. Germline V lookup: CDR1 SGHAT, CDR2 FQDESV (reference sequence). This CDR3 is 16 amino acids long. Trimming cost V 5 bases and J 2 bases; bases outside gene matches: 11. Complete variable domain (other parts from reference TRBV11-1 and TRBJ2-7): EAEVAQSPRYKITEKSQAVAFWCDPISGHATLYWYRQILGQGPELLVQFQDESVVDDSQLPKDRFSAERLKGVDSTLKIQPAELGDSAMYLCASSARQGKGTYEQYFGPGTRLTVT.